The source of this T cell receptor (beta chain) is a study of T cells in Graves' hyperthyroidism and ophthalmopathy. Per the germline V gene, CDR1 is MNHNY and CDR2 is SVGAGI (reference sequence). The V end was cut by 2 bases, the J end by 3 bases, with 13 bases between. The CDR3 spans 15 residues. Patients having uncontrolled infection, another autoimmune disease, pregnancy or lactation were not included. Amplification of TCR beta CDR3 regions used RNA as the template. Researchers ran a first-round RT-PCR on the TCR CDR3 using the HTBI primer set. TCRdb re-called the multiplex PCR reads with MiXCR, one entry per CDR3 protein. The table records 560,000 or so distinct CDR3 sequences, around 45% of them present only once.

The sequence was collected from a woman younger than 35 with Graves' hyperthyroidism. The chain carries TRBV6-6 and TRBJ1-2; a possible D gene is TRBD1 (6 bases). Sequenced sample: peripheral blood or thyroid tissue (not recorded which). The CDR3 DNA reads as TGTGCCAGCAGTTACGGGCAGGGGCTGGACTATGGCTACACCTTC. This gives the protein CASSYGQGLDYGYTF.